What follows is one T cell receptor (beta chain) and its context. This clonotype was seen more than once but under ten times. What this receptor recognizes is not known. No base qualities exist here, and no much larger clone lies one base off it. According to the study, the label for this sample's treatment or condition signals: allogeneic hematopoietic cell transplantation with graft depleted of TCRalphabeta T cells and CD19 B cells. The transplant recipients were children given TCRalphabeta/CD19-depleted allogeneic hematopoietic cell grafts. As encoded in the germline V gene, CDR1 is SGHRS while CDR2 is YFSETQ. The CDR3 contains 17 residues, cysteine and phenylalanine counted. The sequence is cut down to CDR3 DNA, 51 bases in frame from base 1. Germline trimming: 4 bases from V, 6 bases from J; junction bases outside gene matches: 10. The data belong to a study of T-cell reconstitution after alpha-beta-depleted transplantation in children (TCRdb year 2016). Notes on the research overall: T-cell immune reconstitution after TCRalphabeta/CD19-depleted allogeneic hematopoietic cell transplantation in children was quantitatively tracked in the study by means of TCR repertoire profiling.

What the authors observed across the whole study: The apparently early recovery of alphabetaT-cell counts about two months after transplant reportedly depended on only several hundred rapidly expanded clones that came from non-depleted graft cells. Over subsequent months, a decline in hyperexpanded clone frequencies was noted, and after one year, T-cell counts and TCRbeta diversity were mostly ascribed to newly produced T cells. In some patients, the high TCRbeta diversity seen at day 60 was put down to recipient T cells and intrathymic progenitors that had survived conditioning.

Libraries came from PCR. Instrument on record: Illumina HiSeq 2500. To normalize quantification of the TCRbeta repertoire, the TCR libraries were built with molecular barcoding that relied on unique molecular identifiers. TCRdb handled the public reads itself, with Q25 trimming in fastp and clone calling in MiXCR, and kept productive beta chains. Each CDR3 protein appears once, grouped with its most common genes and DNA. Present in this sample are roughly 490,000 distinct CDR3 sequences, 10% to 12% of which were seen just once. Of the sample, about 15% falls within the top ten clones. This chain joins TRBV5-1 to TRBJ2-2; 12 central nucleotides agree with TRBD2. The TCR was taken from a female patient aged 2-15 years who had a stem cell transplant for aplastic anemia, so the T cells may come from the graft donor. The sample consisted of PBMCs, mostly from graft donor cells, taken 180 days after TCRalphabeta/CD19-depleted stem cell transplant. The DNA sequence is as follows: TGCGCCAGCAGCGGCGAGACTAGCGGGAGAAGCTCCGGGGAGCTGTTTTTT. It encodes CASSGETSGRSSGELFF.